Listed here are 20 T cell receptor beta chains from one sample, sequenced in a study of early T cells in non-severe SARS-CoV-2 infection. TCRdb processed the 5' RACE reads anew with MiXCR; each CDR3 protein has one entry. The sample lists some 49,000 distinct CDR3 sequences; roughly 8.2% were seen once. Sequenced material: whole blood. These receptors came from an adult who was a healthcare worker with PCR-confirmed SARS-CoV-2 infection or an uninfected control (not recorded which).

This clonotype was counted many times. J is TRBJ2-1 and V is TRBV5-8; possibly TRBD2 for D (6 bases). Germline loops: CDR1 SGHTS, CDR2 YDEGEE. The CDR3 has 17 residues. The germline V and J ends were trimmed by 4 bases and 7 bases, with 24 bases remaining between them. CDR3 residues: CASSLSRRVLAGNEQFF. In DNA form, the CDR3 reads TGTGCCAGCAGCCTCTCTCGACGGGTCCTGGCGGGGAATGAGCAGTTCTTC.

This clonotype came up a few times. The chain employs TRBV30 and TRBJ1-1; weak D call: TRBD1 (6 bases). CDR1 GTSNPN and CDR2 SVGIG come from the germline V gene (reference sequence). Trimming removed 2 bases from V and 1 base from J, with 14 bases in between. This CDR3 contains 15 residues. DNA of the CDR3: TGTGCCTGGAGTAAATGGGGGGGCGCGAACACTGAAGCTTTCTTT. Its translation: CAWSKWGGANTEAFF.

This chain links TRBV19 with TRBJ2-3; 10 bases match TRBD2. This CDR3 contains 13 residues. CDR1 and CDR2 from the germline V gene are LNHDA and SQIVND (reference sequence). With 7 bases clipped from V and 3 bases from J, the junction kept 1 base outside the gene matches. The CDR3, as DNA: TGTGCCAGTACTAGCGGGAGTACAGATACGCAGTATTTT. Translating gives CASTSGSTDTQYF.

This clonotype has at least ten counts. The chain has TRBV2 and TRBJ2-1, with D hard to call. The germline CDR1 and CDR2 sequences are SNHLY and FYNNEI. The CDR3 consists of 14 residues. V was clipped by 2 bases and J by 4 bases, with 9 bases between them. DNA of the CDR3: TGTGCCAGCAGTGAACAACCGGCATACAATGAGCAGTTCTTC. It is translated as CASSEQPAYNEQFF.

In this sample, this clonotype turned up a few times. The V and J genes are TRBV20-1 and TRBJ2-7; TRBD2 aligns across 10 bases. Trimming took 0 bases from V and 7 from J; bases not matched to a gene: 9. The CDR3 totals 15 residues. The germline gives CDR1 DFQATT, CDR2 SNEGSKA (reference sequence). In DNA form, the CDR3 reads TGCAGTGCTAGAGATATAAGCGGGGGGGCCAAGGAGCAGTACTTC. Translating it yields CSARDISGGAKEQYF.

The chain recombines TRBV6-1 with TRBJ2-3; 8 bases align to TRBD2. Germline V gene lookup returns CDR1 MNHNS and CDR2 SASEGT. The V gene end was trimmed by 1 base and the J gene end by 1 base; junction bases not matched to a gene: 4. The CDR3 sequence is 16 residues long. In DNA, the CDR3 is TGTGCCAGCAGTGAAGTTTGGCGGGGGGGCACAGATACGCAGTATTTT. Translation gives CASSEVWRGGTDTQYF.

This clonotype was found many times. The rearrangement uses TRBV5-1 and TRBJ2-1; D is unclear. The V end was cut by 3 bases, the J end by 6 bases, with 10 bases between. The CDR3 contains 13 residues. Germline V gene sequence: CDR1 SGHRS, CDR2 YFSETQ. The CDR3 protein is CASSSHNGNEQFF. CDR3 sequence (DNA): TGCGCCAGCAGCTCCCACAACGGCAATGAGCAGTTCTTC.

V and J are TRBV6-2 or TRBV6-3 and TRBJ2-7, with D maybe TRBD2 (7 bases). The V and J ends lost 4 bases and 6 bases respectively, with 19 bases between them. Germline lookup yields CDR1 MNHEY and CDR2 SVGEGT. CDR3 length equals 15 residues. The CDR3 loop is CASSWAGALETEQYF. As DNA, the CDR3 is TGTGCCAGCAGTTGGGCGGGGGCCCTCGAGACCGAGCAGTACTTC.

There are many counts of this clonotype. The rearrangement uses TRBV5-1 and TRBJ2-1; D gene uncertain. The CDR3 contains 15 residues. With 4 bases removed from V and 0 bases from J, the gap between germline ends came to 11 bases. CDR1 is SGHRS, CDR2 YFSETQ, per germline. The CDR3 spells CASSLRRTSYNEQFF. CDR3 nucleotide sequence: TGCGCCAGCAGCCTCCGTAGAACCTCCTACAATGAGCAGTTCTTC.

The chain combines TRBV27 with TRBJ2-3, with D perhaps TRBD1 (5 bases). V lost 6 bases and J lost 4, with 8 bases in between. The CDR3 contains 12 residues. CDR1 and CDR2 (germline): MNHEY, SMNVEV (reference sequence). DNA for the CDR3: TGTGCCAGCAGCCACAGGTCAGATACGCAGTATTTT. Amino acid sequence: CASSHRSDTQYF.

The rearrangement uses TRBV11-2 and TRBJ2-5, with 12 bases lining up with TRBD2. CDR3 length: 15 residues. V trimming: 10 bases; J trimming: 2 bases; junction bases outside the gene matches: 8. CDR1 SGHAT and CDR2 FQNNGV come from the germline V gene. CDR3 residues: CATGTSGLKQETQYF. As DNA, the CDR3 is TGTGCCACCGGGACTAGCGGGCTCAAACAAGAGACCCAGTACTTC. Full variable domain (missing parts from reference TRBV11-2 and TRBJ2-5): EAGVAQSPRYKIIEKRQSVAFWCNPISGHATLYWYQQILGQGPKLLIQFQNNGVVDDSQLPKDRFSAERLKGVDSTLKIQPAKLEDSAVYLCATGTSGLKQETQYFGPGTRLLVL.

The rearrangement uses TRBV27 and TRBJ1-6; D gene ambiguous. V was pared by 3 bases and J by 8 bases, with 14 bases between. The CDR3 is made up of 15 amino acids. CDR1 and CDR2 from the germline V gene are MNHEY and SMNVEV (reference sequence). Here the CDR3 DNA reads TGTGCCAGCAGTTTTGAGGCCTACTGGGATTCACCCCTCCACTTT. It yields the protein CASSFEAYWDSPLHF.

This clonotype was detected a few times. This chain joins TRBV2 and TRBJ1-6; no clear D. Trimming took 4 bases from V and 9 from J, leaving 16 bases between them. Germline assignment: CDR1 SNHLY and CDR2 FYNNEI. This CDR3 is 15 amino acids long. CDR3 sequence reads: CASSAYVSGSSPLHF. The CDR3 coding sequence is TGTGCCAGCAGTGCTTATGTGAGTGGGAGTTCACCCCTCCACTTT. The variable domain in full, completed from reference TRBV2 and TRBJ1-6, reads EPEVTQTPSHQVTQMGQEVILRCVPISNHLYFYWYRQILGQKVEFLVSFYNNEISEKSEIFDDQFSVERPDGSNFTLKIRSTKLEDSAMYFCASSAYVSGSSPLHFGNGTRLTVT.

This clonotype was seen more than once but under ten times. The CDR3 DNA is TGTGCCAGCAGCCCCCGGACTAGCGGGAGTGCCACAGATACGCAGTATTTT. It encodes CASSPRTSGSATDTQYF. This chain joins TRBV7-3 and TRBJ2-3; 13 nucleotides agree with TRBD2. This CDR3 is 17 amino acids long. CDR1 is SGHTA, CDR2 FQGTGA, per germline. The trim removed 5 bases at V and 2 bases at J, leaving 7 bases unmatched.

The chain carries TRBV4-1 and TRBJ1-2, with TRBD1 matching over 8 bases. This CDR3 comprises 15 residues. With 3 bases clipped from V and 4 bases from J, the junction kept 7 bases outside the gene matches. Germline values: CDR1 MGHRA, CDR2 YSYEKL. CDR3: CASSHSTGTGYGYTF. The CDR3 DNA reads TGCGCCAGCAGCCACTCTACCGGGACAGGCTATGGCTACACCTTC.

There are a few counts of this clonotype. The J gene is TRBJ1-5, the V gene TRBV20-1, with D perhaps TRBD1 (5 bases). V was cut by 2 bases and J by 3 bases, with 11 bases left in between. Germline assignment: CDR1 DFQATT and CDR2 SNEGSKA (reference sequence). The CDR3 is 14 amino acids. The CDR3 region has the DNA TGCAGTGCTAGAAGCGGGGCGGACAATCAGCCCCAGCATTTT. Translated: CSARSGADNQPQHF.

This clonotype has a handful of counts. J is TRBJ2-7 and V is TRBV5-1; 13 nucleotides line up with TRBD2. This CDR3 region has 20 residues. The V gene's germline CDR1 is SGHRS and CDR2 YFSETQ. V lost 0 bases and J lost 0; bases outside the gene matches: 12. The CDR3 is CASSLVTGLAGLRSSYEQYF. As DNA, the CDR3 is TGCGCCAGCAGCTTGGTAACGGGACTAGCGGGATTACGAAGCTCCTACGAGCAGTACTTC.

This clonotype came up a few times. The chain couples TRBV2 to TRBJ2-7, with 8 bases matching TRBD2. There are 14 residues in the CDR3. The junction had 7 bases not matched to a gene; V was cut back by 7 bases and J by 2 bases. Per the germline V gene, CDR1 is SNHLY and CDR2 is FYNNEI. The CDR3 loop is CASMRAGETYEQYF. In DNA, the CDR3 is TGTGCCAGCATGCGAGCGGGGGAGACCTACGAGCAGTACTTC.

V and J are TRBV20-1 and TRBJ2-1; maybe TRBD1 (5 bases). Germline V CDR1 and CDR2: DFQATT, SNEGSKA (reference sequence). V lost 6 bases, J lost 4 bases, and 19 bases lay in between. This CDR3 has 15 amino acids. CDR3 sequence: CSATSDSSKYNEQFF. The CDR3 DNA sequence: TGCAGTGCCACCTCCGACAGCTCTAAATACAATGAGCAGTTCTTC.

The rearrangement uses TRBV12-3 or TRBV12-4 and TRBJ2-1; D uncertain. This CDR3 is 12 amino acids long. The V end lost 6 bases, the J end lost 4 bases, and 7 bases lay between the germline ends. The CDR3 coding sequence is TGTGCCAGCAGATTGGGATACAATGAGCAGTTCTTC. This translates into CASRLGYNEQFF.